This TCR beta chain came from a study of CD8+ T cells in alopecia areata. Study results and caveats: Affected lesional scalp, above all in alopecia totalis/universalis, was more clonal than normal scalp. Tofacitinib significantly lowered scalp clonality and expanded CD8+ clones among the top 100.

To note about this clone: Its specificity is unknown.

The authors extracted RNA and reverse transcribed it into cDNA as the sequencing template. Libraries were prepared by immunoSEQ multiplex PCR; TCRdb keeps only in-frame clonotypes and omits some of them. The sample has around 190,000 clones, around 65% seen once. Specified treatment: oral pan-JAK inhibitor, 5-10 mg twice daily. The receptor was derived from a human donor with alopecia areata. Specimen: CD4+ T cells sorted from blood, collected at week 4, from a patient treated with tofacitinib.

Written as DNA, the CDR3 is TGTGCCAGCCGCTCGGCAGGCACTGGGGGCTACACCTTC. Translation: CASRSAGTGGYTF. This chain connects TRBV7-8 to TRBJ1-2, with D unresolved. The CDR3 loop spans 13 amino acids. The V and J ends lost 8 bases and 8 bases respectively, with 18 bases between them. The germline V gene has CDR1 SGHVS and CDR2 FQNEAQ.